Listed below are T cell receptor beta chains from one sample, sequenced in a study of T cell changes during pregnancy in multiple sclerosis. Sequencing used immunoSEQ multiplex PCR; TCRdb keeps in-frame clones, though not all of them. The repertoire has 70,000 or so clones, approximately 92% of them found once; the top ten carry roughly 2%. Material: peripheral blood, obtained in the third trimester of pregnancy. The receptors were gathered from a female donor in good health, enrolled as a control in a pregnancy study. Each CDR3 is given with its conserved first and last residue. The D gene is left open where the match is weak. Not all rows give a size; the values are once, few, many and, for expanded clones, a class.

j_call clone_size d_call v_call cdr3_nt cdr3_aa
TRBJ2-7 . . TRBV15 TGTGCCACCAGCAGAGCTGGGACTGCTTACTACGAGCAGTACTTC CATSRAGTAYYEQYF
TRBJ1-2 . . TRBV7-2 TGTGCCAGCAGCCCCCAAGGATTGGGAAGGGAGAACTATGGCTACACCTTC CASSPQGLGRENYGYTF
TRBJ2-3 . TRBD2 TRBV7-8 TGTGCCAGCAGCTTAGCACTCGGGGTGGGACTAGTGGGCACAGATACGCAGTATTTT CASSLALGVGLVGTDTQYF
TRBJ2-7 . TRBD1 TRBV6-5 TGTGCCAGCAGTCCAACCGGGACAGGGGGCTACGAGCAGTACTTC CASSPTGTGGYEQYF
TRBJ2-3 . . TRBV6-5 TGTGCCAGCACCCGGGGGAACCCGGGGGCAGATACGCAGTATTTT CASTRGNPGADTQYF
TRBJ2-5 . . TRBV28 TGTGCCAGTACAAGGGGGATCCAAGAGACCCAGTACTTC CASTRGIQETQYF
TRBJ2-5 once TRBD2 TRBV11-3 TGTGCCAGCAGCCCGGGACTATTCGAGACCCAGTACTTC CASSPGLFETQYF
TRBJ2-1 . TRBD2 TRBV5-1 TGCGCCAGCAGCGGCGGAGGGACTAGCGGGGTTGGGGAGCAGTTCTTC CASSGGGTSGVGEQFF
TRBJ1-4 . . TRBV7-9 TGTGCCAGCAGCTTAGGGTGGGACGGGAGGGCGAATGAAAAACTGTTTTTT CASSLGWDGRANEKLFF
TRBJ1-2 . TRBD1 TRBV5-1 TGCGCCAGCAGCTCGGGACAGCCAAACTATGGCTACACCTTC CASSSGQPNYGYTF
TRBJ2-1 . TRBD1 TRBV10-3 TGTGCCACCCTCGGGACAGGGGATGTAAATGAGCAGTTCTTC CATLGTGDVNEQFF
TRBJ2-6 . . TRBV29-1 TGCAGCGTTCCTAGTGGTGGGGCCAACGTCCTGACTTTC CSVPSGGANVLTF
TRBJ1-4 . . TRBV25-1 TGTGCCAGCAGGGGGGGTATGGCTGAAAAACTGTTTTTT CASRGGMAEKLFF